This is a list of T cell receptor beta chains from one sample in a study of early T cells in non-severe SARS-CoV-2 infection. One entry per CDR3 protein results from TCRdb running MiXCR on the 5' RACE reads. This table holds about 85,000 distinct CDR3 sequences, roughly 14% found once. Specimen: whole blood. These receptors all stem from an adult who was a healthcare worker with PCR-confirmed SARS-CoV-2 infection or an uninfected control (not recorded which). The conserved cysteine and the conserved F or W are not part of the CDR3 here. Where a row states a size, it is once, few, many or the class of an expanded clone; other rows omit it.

CDR3: SAPKAQGNSPLH
J: TRBJ1-6
size: .
V: TRBV20-1

CDR3: ASSPGQGRGPGELF
J: TRBJ2-2
size: few
V: TRBV7-6

CDR3: SAGPPSEQETQY
J: TRBJ2-5
size: .
V: TRBV20-1

CDR3: ASSYGQGVNEQY
J: TRBJ2-7
size: few
V: TRBV6-2/TRBV6-3

CDR3: ASSLGFPGTEAF
J: TRBJ1-1
size: .
V: TRBV28

CDR3: ASRWRVGVNTEAF
J: TRBJ1-1
size: few
V: TRBV21-1

CDR3: ASSQVGTRRENEQF
J: TRBJ2-1
size: few
V: TRBV14

CDR3: ASSSRTDTNYGYT
J: TRBJ1-2
size: many
V: TRBV12-3/TRBV12-4

CDR3: ASSLNRDLNGETQY
J: TRBJ2-5
size: few
V: TRBV18

CDR3: ASSQGAEMSRRPLAKNIQY
J: TRBJ2-4
size: many
V: TRBV4-2

CDR3: ATSGGTSGREQF
J: TRBJ2-1
size: few
V: TRBV15

CDR3: ASRTGQTETYEQY
J: TRBJ2-7
size: .
V: TRBV28

CDR3: ASSLMSHEQY
J: TRBJ2-7
size: few
V: TRBV7-9

CDR3: ASKIPGQGAETQY
J: TRBJ2-5
size: few
V: TRBV2

CDR3: ASSEATSEYTDTQY
J: TRBJ2-3
size: .
V: TRBV2

CDR3: ASTDSSGWTQY
J: TRBJ2-5
size: few
V: TRBV12-3/TRBV12-4

CDR3: ASSLAVGQGDYGYT
J: TRBJ1-2
size: few
V: TRBV12-3/TRBV12-4

CDR3: SVASMVYNEQF
J: TRBJ2-1
size: .
V: TRBV29-1

CDR3: SGRGGQGEKLF
J: TRBJ1-4
size: few
V: TRBV29-1

CDR3: AISESQRGYNEQF
J: TRBJ2-1
size: few
V: TRBV10-3

CDR3: ASSAQQGSTDTQY
J: TRBJ2-3
size: once
V: TRBV11-2

CDR3: ASSQEGRGNTEAF
J: TRBJ1-1
size: many
V: TRBV4-1

CDR3: AWSQNVNSPLH
J: TRBJ1-6
size: many
V: TRBV30

CDR3: ASRTAEANEKLF
J: TRBJ1-4
size: .
V: TRBV6-5

CDR3: ASSWGQGGYT
J: TRBJ1-2
size: .
V: TRBV5-4

CDR3: AWSGELVRGRELF
J: TRBJ2-2
size: .
V: TRBV30

CDR3: ASTGLAGGHEQF
J: TRBJ2-1
size: few
V: TRBV19

CDR3: ASSLGGRGYT
J: TRBJ1-2
size: .
V: TRBV7-9

CDR3: ASSVAGGDNEQF
J: TRBJ2-1
size: .
V: TRBV9

CDR3: ASSSLGTSYNSPLH
J: TRBJ1-6
size: many
V: TRBV6-5

CDR3: ASSLGGRSVEQF
J: TRBJ2-1
size: few
V: TRBV27

CDR3: ASSTLDRGPGGYT
J: TRBJ1-2
size: .
V: TRBV19

CDR3: ASRLTEAF
J: TRBJ1-1
size: .
V: TRBV11-2

CDR3: SVEDEQVYEKLF
J: TRBJ1-4
size: .
V: TRBV29-1

CDR3: SARDRRLSDTYNEQF
J: TRBJ2-1
size: .
V: TRBV20-1

CDR3: ASSWDGDRTYEQY
J: TRBJ2-7
size: many
V: TRBV5-1

CDR3: ASSVTGRNHGETQY
J: TRBJ2-5
size: .
V: TRBV11-2

CDR3: ASSLGGGEQF
J: TRBJ2-1
size: many
V: TRBV5-1

CDR3: ASLDRARGNEQF
J: TRBJ2-1
size: .
V: TRBV5-4

CDR3: ASSLRQLLYNEQF
J: TRBJ2-1
size: .
V: TRBV28

CDR3: ASAQRRQETQY
J: TRBJ2-5
size: few
V: TRBV27

CDR3: ASSPAETSITWGLF
J: TRBJ1-4
size: few
V: TRBV4-1

CDR3: ASSSQPGREETQY
J: TRBJ2-5
size: .
V: TRBV11-2

CDR3: ASSLGTGENTEAF
J: TRBJ1-1
size: few
V: TRBV7-9

CDR3: ASSLSWDEQF
J: TRBJ2-1
size: once
V: TRBV28

CDR3: ATTGTTVAQY
J: TRBJ2-3
size: many
V: TRBV15

CDR3: ASSPVLGGISTDTQY
J: TRBJ2-3
size: many
V: TRBV7-9